This TCR beta chain appears in the sequencing data of a study of blood T cell repertoires in COVID-19. Overall study context: The United States, Italy and Spain were the sources of the acute and convalescent COVID-19 samples. Sources were T cells, B-cell-depleted T cells, or PBMCs; the material itself was cDNA or gDNA.

The authors' processing: By means of reference gene primer amplification, nucleated cell counts were estimated. Produced via immunoSEQ multiplex PCR; TCRdb's table is partial and in-frame only. The V and J calls and the clone size are those of that table, but D and trimming were determined from the DNA. The sample includes 140,000 to 150,000 clones, roughly 87% of them seen just once. In germline, CDR1 is LNHDA, CDR2 SQIVND (reference sequence). The CDR3 length is 16 residues. Deletions cut 3 bases from V and 5 bases from J, with 20 bases between. Sequenced input: peripheral blood. The rearrangement uses TRBV19 and TRBJ2-7; TRBD2 might be the D (7 bases). The TCR comes from a woman aged 45 to 65 with acute or convalescent COVID-19. CDR3 protein: CASSITPGGRGNEQYF. DNA of the CDR3: TGTGCCAGTAGTATCACTCCGGGGGGCAGGGGCAACGAGCAGTACTTC.